Given below is one T cell receptor (beta chain) in context. Its antigen is not known. TCRdb re-derived calls from the reads in MiXCR, one entry per CDR3 protein. Of approximately 910,000 distinct CDR3 sequences listed, more than 25% are singletons. Per the germline V gene, CDR1 is ENHRY and CDR2 is SYGVKD. This CDR3 is 14 amino acids long. V lost 6 bases, J lost 2 bases, and 13 bases lay in between. This specimen comes from a study of T cell repertoires in cytomegalovirus infection. Study details: Matching HLA type, along with CMV infection, was indicated by public TCR beta signatures.

Study-wide findings and caveats: CMV-specific TCR beta clonotypes restricted by HLA-C were the ones dominating the ex vivo response.

The specimen was cultured CD8+ T cells from PBMCs, collected from culture after CMV antigen stimulation. The chain links TRBV10-3 to TRBJ1-2; D possibly corresponds to TRBD1 (5 bases). This receptor was taken from a human donor in good health (CMV status not recorded). Some clones in this sample may be carry-over from other donors' samples. CDR3 nucleotide sequence: TGTGCCATCAGGACACAGACAGAGAACTATGGCTACACCTTC. This codes for CAIRTQTENYGYTF.